The rows below give T cell receptor beta chains drawn from one sample of a study of T-cell memory formation after mild COVID-19. Each CDR3 protein gets one entry after TCRdb re-called the 5' RACE reads with MiXCR. The sample lists fewer than 200,000 distinct CDR3 sequences; roughly 13% were seen once. The sequencing sample was made of PBMCs or a T cell subset sorted from them (not recorded which). The source is a man aged 18 to 30 who had mild COVID-19 (a few samples of this study predate the infection). Cell type and time point are not known. The CDR3 runs from the conserved cysteine through the conserved F or W. D genes are given only for firm matches. Clone size is shown for a subset of rows, as once, few, many or a class of expanded clone.

CDR3 protein,CDR3 DNA,CDR3 length,J gene,V gene,clone size,D gene
CASSQDFSDTQYF,TGCGCCAGCAGCCAAGACTTCAGTGATACGCAGTATTTT,13,TRBJ2-3,TRBV4-3,-,-
CASSENARGTQYF,TGTGCCAGCAGCGAGAATGCACGGGGTACGCAGTATTTT,13,TRBJ2-3,TRBV7-2,-,-
CASSPPAPGTGINEQFF,TGTGCCAGCTCACCACCGGCCCCCGGGACAGGTATCAATGAGCAGTTCTTC,17,TRBJ2-1,TRBV18,few,TRBD1
CASTWGGEAFF,TGTGCCAGCACTTGGGGGGGGGAAGCTTTCTTT,11,TRBJ1-1,TRBV12-3/TRBV12-4,-,-
CASSLAGTDNQPQHF,TGTGCCAGCAGCTTAGCGGGGACAGATAATCAGCCCCAGCATTTT,15,TRBJ1-5,TRBV7-9,-,TRBD1
CASSHRDRDDEQYF,TGTGCCAGCAGCCACCGGGACAGGGACGACGAGCAGTACTTC,14,TRBJ2-7,TRBV12-3/TRBV12-4,few,TRBD1
CASSWGSALNTGELFF,TGTGCCAGCAGCTGGGGGTCGGCATTGAACACCGGGGAGCTGTTTTTT,16,TRBJ2-2,TRBV5-4,few,-
CASNSQVSDTQYF,TGTGCCAGCAACAGCCAGGTTTCGGATACGCAGTATTTT,13,TRBJ2-3,TRBV7-2,-,-
CASSPREGAARRGGYTF,TGTGCCAGCAGCCCCCGGGAAGGGGCGGCCCGCAGAGGTGGCTACACCTTC,17,TRBJ1-2,TRBV7-2,few,-
CASSFSGSAGEYNEQFF,TGTGCCAGCAGCTTCTCAGGGAGCGCGGGGGAATACAATGAGCAGTTCTTC,17,TRBJ2-1,TRBV9,-,TRBD2
CATNLRVHQPQHF,TGTGCCACCAATCTCCGGGTTCATCAGCCCCAGCATTTT,13,TRBJ1-5,TRBV9,few,-
CATSRAPRRDNSPLHF,TGTGCCACCAGCAGAGCTCCGAGACGGGATAATTCACCCCTCCACTTT,16,TRBJ1-6,TRBV15,few,-
CASSQERGSSTDTQYF,TGTGCCAGCAGCCAAGAAAGGGGCTCGAGCACAGATACGCAGTATTTT,16,TRBJ2-3,TRBV4-2,-,-
CSARSGGRRDTEAFF,TGCAGTGCTAGATCGGGGGGAAGACGGGACACTGAAGCTTTCTTT,15,TRBJ1-1,TRBV20-1,many,-
CASADTFQGPQHF,TGTGCCAGCGCGGACACTTTCCAGGGGCCCCAGCATTTT,13,TRBJ1-5,TRBV18,-,-
CASGPGPHTDTQYF,TGTGCCAGCGGGCCGGGGCCCCACACAGATACGCAGTATTTT,14,TRBJ2-3,TRBV3-1,few,-
CAWSHWSAGTDSNQPQHF,TGTGCCTGGAGTCATTGGAGTGCCGGGACAGATAGCAATCAGCCCCAGCATTTT,18,TRBJ1-5,TRBV30,-,TRBD1
CASTDSKYGYTF,TGTGCCAGTACGGACAGCAAATATGGCTACACCTTC,12,TRBJ1-2,TRBV19,few,-
CASSALGWNTGELFF,TGTGCCAGCAGCGCCCTCGGGTGGAACACCGGGGAGCTGTTTTTT,15,TRBJ2-2,TRBV7-2,few,-
CASSQSYSTDTQYF,TGTGCCAGCAGCCAGAGCTACAGCACAGATACGCAGTATTTT,14,TRBJ2-3,TRBV7-2,-,-
CSARRSTDTQYF,TGCAGTGCTAGACGTAGCACAGATACGCAGTATTTT,12,TRBJ2-3,TRBV20-1,few,-
CSAFHPAGITEAFF,TGCAGTGCTTTCCACCCGGCGGGGATCACTGAAGCTTTCTTT,14,TRBJ1-1,TRBV20-1,-,-
CASSGGTATNTEAFF,TGTGCCAGCAGCGGGGGGACGGCGACGAACACTGAAGCTTTCTTT,15,TRBJ1-1,TRBV9,few,-
CATSDSGRDAYNEQFF,TGTGCCACCAGTGATTCAGGCAGGGATGCGTACAATGAGCAGTTCTTC,16,TRBJ2-1,TRBV24-1,-,-
CASSSPPGEQYF,TGTGCCAGCAGTTCACCCCCTGGGGAGCAGTACTTC,12,TRBJ2-7,TRBV12-3/TRBV12-4,many,-
CASSLAGISYGYTF,TGTGCCAGCAGCTTAGCCGGGATCTCCTATGGCTACACCTTC,14,TRBJ1-2,TRBV7-9,-,-
CASSLGGGTAQETQYF,TGCGCCAGCAGCTTGGGGGGGGGGACAGCACAAGAGACCCAGTACTTC,16,TRBJ2-5,TRBV5-1,-,-
CASSLVVNTEAFF,TGTGCCAGCAGCCTAGTAGTGAACACTGAAGCTTTCTTT,13,TRBJ1-1,TRBV7-2,medium-sized,-
CASSPAGDTEAFF,TGTGCCAGCTCACCAGCGGGTGACACTGAAGCTTTCTTT,13,TRBJ1-1,TRBV18,few,-
CATRGTGGNEAFF,TGTGCCACCAGAGGGACAGGGGGTAATGAAGCTTTCTTT,13,TRBJ1-1,TRBV10-3,few,TRBD1
CASSLGGQDNEQFF,TGCGCCAGCAGCTTGGGCGGACAGGACAATGAGCAGTTCTTC,14,TRBJ2-1,TRBV5-1,-,TRBD1
CASSQHLRTYNSPLHF,TGTGCCAGCAGCCAACACCTCCGGACCTATAATTCACCCCTCCACTTT,16,TRBJ1-6,TRBV4-2,-,-
CASSLQSYSNQPQHF,TGTGCCAGCAGCTTACAGAGTTATAGCAATCAGCCCCAGCATTTT,15,TRBJ1-5,TRBV7-8,-,-
CASMPSGGYGYSF,TGCGCCAGCATGCCTTCGGGGGGCTATGGCTACTCCTTC,13,TRBJ1-2,TRBV5-1,-,-
CASSPMGGGSTDTQYF,TGTGCCAGCAGCCCGATGGGCGGGGGTAGCACAGATACGCAGTATTTT,16,TRBJ2-3,TRBV7-9,many,TRBD2
CASSVAKDASGYQETQYF,TGTGCCAGCAGCGTAGCTAAAGATGCTAGCGGCTACCAAGAGACCCAGTACTTC,18,TRBJ2-5,TRBV9,few,TRBD2
CSAKEGGRTTGELFF,TGCAGTGCCAAAGAGGGGGGCAGAACCACCGGGGAGCTGTTTTTT,15,TRBJ2-2,TRBV20-1,-,-
CASSYTRVDNEQFF,TGTGCCAGCAGTTATACTAGAGTGGACAATGAGCAGTTCTTC,14,TRBJ2-1,TRBV6-5,few,-
CASSRPSGGRTEAFF,TGTGCCAGTAGTAGGCCGAGCGGGGGCCGAACTGAAGCTTTCTTT,15,TRBJ1-1,TRBV19,few,-
CASSFLASGGAYEQFF,TGTGCCAGCAGCTTTCTGGCTAGCGGGGGGGCTTATGAGCAGTTCTTC,16,TRBJ2-1,TRBV7-2,-,TRBD2
CASSPLRQVDYTF,TGTGCCAGCAGCCCTCTCCGACAGGTGGACTACACCTTC,13,TRBJ1-2,TRBV12-3/TRBV12-4,-,-
CASSLSGAGTSYGYTF,TGCGCCAGCAGCTTGAGCGGGGCAGGAACGTCCTATGGCTACACCTTC,16,TRBJ1-2,TRBV5-1,few,-
CASNRLAGETQYF,TGTGCCAGCAACCGGCTAGCGGGGGAGACCCAGTACTTC,13,TRBJ2-5,TRBV12-3/TRBV12-4,many,TRBD2
CASSLYPVSETEAFF,TGTGCCAGCAGCTTATACCCGGTATCAGAGACTGAAGCTTTCTTT,15,TRBJ1-1,TRBV11-2,-,-
CASSSRDPGYTF,TGTGCCAGCAGTTCCCGGGATCCTGGCTACACCTTC,12,TRBJ1-2,TRBV5-5,-,-
CASSLEITGVDGYTF,TGCGCCAGCAGCCTCGAGATAACAGGGGTGGACGGCTACACCTTC,15,TRBJ1-2,TRBV4-3,once,TRBD1